This T cell receptor (beta chain) was found in a study of blood T cell repertoires in COVID-19. Study background: PBMCs, B-cell-depleted T cells, or T cells were the source of the cDNA or gDNA that made up the material.

Individuals drawn from around 25 US areas were roughly 18 to 95 years old. Donors of Cohort 3 who recovered were those that had two negative PCRs, clearance, or symptom resolution. J lost 3 bases, V lost 5 bases, and 6 bases had no gene match. This CDR3 contains 17 residues. The germline V gene encodes CDR1 SGHTA and CDR2 FQGNSA. TCRdb's table, derived via immunoSEQ multiplex PCR, lists solely in-frame clones and lacks some. The sample comprises about 270,000 clones, 88% of which are singletons, and about 3% rests with the top ten. The chain employs TRBV7-2 and TRBJ2-3; TRBD2 agrees at 15 bases. Material for sequencing was PBMCs or T cells enriched from blood (not recorded which). The sequence was collected from a woman aged 50 to 60 who had recovered from COVID-19. CDR3 residues: CASSTGTSGRFTDTQYF. The CDR3 DNA sequence: TGTGCCAGCAGCACCGGGACTAGCGGGAGGTTTACAGATACGCAGTATTTT.